The subject of this entry is one T cell receptor (beta chain). The sample originates from a study of T cell changes during pregnancy in multiple sclerosis. Measured with immunoSEQ multiplex PCR; TCRdb has only the in-frame clones, and not every one. This table holds 30,000 to 40,000 clones, almost 90% found once. The clonotype originates from a female donor with multiple sclerosis, enrolled in a pregnancy study. The sample consisted of CD4+ T cells from peripheral blood mononuclear cells, taken in the second trimester of pregnancy.

The CDR3 loop is CASSLTGQVGGIAFF. CDR3 nucleotide sequence: TGTGCCAGCAGTTTAACCGGACAGGTCGGGGGAATAGCTTTCTTT. This chain connects TRBV27 to TRBJ1-1; 7 bases fit TRBD1. CDR3 length: 15 amino acids. Germline CDR1 and CDR2: MNHEY and SMNVEV (reference sequence). Trimming cost V 2 bases and J 10 bases; bases outside gene matches: 13.